The rows below give T cell receptor beta chains drawn from one sample of a study of blood T cell repertoires in COVID-19. Some clones are missing from TCRdb's copy, which holds only in-frame ones; the method was immunoSEQ multiplex PCR. The repertoire holds some 200,000 clones, 80% seen once, with 6% to 7.5% in the top ten. Material: PBMCs or T cells enriched from blood (not recorded which). The receptors stem from a woman aged 40-49 years with acute COVID-19. CDR3s include the opening cysteine and the closing phenylalanine or tryptophan. A D gene is named only where the DNA matches it firmly. The size of a clone is reported for some rows only, either as once, few or many, or as a class for expanded clones.

TRBD2,.,TRBV10-3,TRBJ2-1,TGTGCCATCAGTGAGTCTGGCGGGGGGGCCAACAATGAGCAGTTCTTC,CAISESGGGANNEQFF
.,.,TRBV7-6,TRBJ1-5,TGTGCCAGCAGCTTAGGACAAGTAAATCAGCCCCAGCATTTT,CASSLGQVNQPQHF
.,once,TRBV5-4,TRBJ2-5,TGTGCCAGCAGCTCGCCCGAAGACAGGCAAGAGACCCAGTACTTC,CASSSPEDRQETQYF
.,once,TRBV5-1,TRBJ1-4,TGCGCCAGCAGCTTGGGAGGTTCCTCAACTAATGAAAAACTGTTTTTT,CASSLGGSSTNEKLFF
TRBD2,.,TRBV9,TRBJ2-5,TGTGCCAGCAGCCCGCCGAGTAGCGGGAGCGAGACCCAGTACTTC,CASSPPSSGSETQYF
TRBD2,.,TRBV6-4,TRBJ2-1,TGTGCCAGCAGTGAGGAGCGGGAGGGTAGCAATGAGCAGTTCTTC,CASSEEREGSNEQFF
TRBD1,few,TRBV27,TRBJ1-5,TGTGCCAGCAGTTCGAAGGACAGGGCCAATCAGCCCCAGCATTTT,CASSSKDRANQPQHF
.,.,TRBV30,TRBJ2-1,TGTGCCTGGATAAGGGGTCGCTCCTACAATGAGCAGTTCTTC,CAWIRGRSYNEQFF
TRBD1,few,TRBV7-3,TRBJ1-1,TGTGCCAGCAGCCTCGGGACAGCCGCCATGAACACTGAAGCTTTCTTT,CASSLGTAAMNTEAFF
.,.,TRBV5-4,TRBJ2-5,TGTGCCAGCAGCTTTGACAGTAATCAAGAGACCCAGTACTTC,CASSFDSNQETQYF
.,.,TRBV11-2,TRBJ1-2,TGTGCCAGCAGCTTAGATCCGGACAGCTATGGCTACACCTTC,CASSLDPDSYGYTF
.,.,TRBV5-1,TRBJ1-2,TGCGCCAGCAGCTCGGGGGATTGGGGCTACACCTTC,CASSSGDWGYTF
.,once,TRBV21-1,TRBJ2-7,TGTGCCAGCAGGACAACTAGCGGGAGTCCGTCCTACGAGCAGTACTTC,CASRTTSGSPSYEQYF
.,.,TRBV19,TRBJ2-3,TGTGCCAGTAGCCCTGTTTACACAGATACGCAGTATTTT,CASSPVYTDTQYF
TRBD2,.,TRBV11-2,TRBJ2-7,TGTGCCAGCAGCTTAGATCCGGGACTAGAGTCCTACGAGCAGTACTTC,CASSLDPGLESYEQYF
.,.,TRBV7-2,TRBJ1-5,TGTGCCAGCAGCTTAGAGGGAGTCCAGCCCCAGCATTTT,CASSLEGVQPQHF
TRBD1,.,TRBV10-3,TRBJ1-5,TGTGCCATCAGCATAACAGGGGAAGGCAATCAGCCCCAGCATTTT,CAISITGEGNQPQHF
.,.,TRBV4-1,TRBJ1-1,TGCGCCAGCAGCCAAGAACAGGGAGACACTGAAGCTTTCTTT,CASSQEQGDTEAFF
TRBD1,once,TRBV29-1,TRBJ1-5,TGCAGCGTTATAATACAGGGGGCGGCAGGTCAGCCCCAGCATTTT,CSVIIQGAAGQPQHF
.,.,TRBV5-1,TRBJ2-5,TGCGCCAGCAGCTCCACAGGGGCGGGGGAGACCCAGTACTTC,CASSSTGAGETQYF
TRBD1,.,TRBV2,TRBJ2-7,TGTGCCAGCAGGGGTCCACAGGGGGTCGACGAGCAGTACTTC,CASRGPQGVDEQYF
TRBD1,.,TRBV25-1,TRBJ1-1,TGTGCCAGCAGTGATGGGACAGGGAGGAACACTGAAGCTTTCTTT,CASSDGTGRNTEAFF
.,.,TRBV4-1,TRBJ1-6,TGCGCCAGCAGCCAAGAGGCCGGGGAGGGTTCACCCCTCCACTTT,CASSQEAGEGSPLHF
.,.,TRBV19,TRBJ2-1,TGTGCCAGTACTGCACGGTCCTACAATGAGCAGTTCTTC,CASTARSYNEQFF
TRBD2,.,TRBV6-5,TRBJ2-1,TGTGCCAGCAGTTACCGGACTAGCGGGAGGATGGATGAGCAGTTCTTC,CASSYRTSGRMDEQFF
TRBD2,.,TRBV5-4,TRBJ2-7,TGTGCCAGCAGCAAACGACTAGCGGGGCGCTACGAGCAGTACTTC,CASSKRLAGRYEQYF
TRBD1,.,TRBV6-4,TRBJ2-3,TGTGCCAGCAGTGGCGCGACAGGGGGCACAGATACGCAGTATTTT,CASSGATGGTDTQYF
TRBD2,.,TRBV18,TRBJ2-5,TGTGCCAGCTCCTCTAGCGGGGGACAAGAGACCCAGTACTTC,CASSSSGGQETQYF
TRBD2,.,TRBV27,TRBJ2-7,TGTGCCAGCAGTACTAGCGGAGGTATCTACGAGCAGTACTTC,CASSTSGGIYEQYF
TRBD2,.,TRBV7-6,TRBJ2-5,TGTGCCAGCAGCTTAGCCCTAGCGGCCCAAGAGACCCAGTACTTC,CASSLALAAQETQYF
TRBD1,.,TRBV24-1,TRBJ2-4,TGTGCCACCAGTGATTCCGGGACAGGGGTCAAAAACATTCAGTACTTC,CATSDSGTGVKNIQYF
.,.,TRBV4-3,TRBJ2-1,TGCGCCAGCAGCCGTCGGGGAACCTACAATGAGCAGTTCTTC,CASSRRGTYNEQFF
.,.,TRBV7-2,TRBJ1-1,TGTGCCAGCAGCTCCGGAGGGTGGGGGGTGAACACTGAAGCTTTCTTT,CASSSGGWGVNTEAFF
.,.,TRBV29-1,TRBJ2-1,TGCAGCGTGGCGGGACAGTACAATGAGCAGTTCTTC,CSVAGQYNEQFF
.,.,TRBV6-5,TRBJ1-1,TGTGCCAGCAAAGGGGTGGCTGAAGCTTTCTTT,CASKGVAEAFF